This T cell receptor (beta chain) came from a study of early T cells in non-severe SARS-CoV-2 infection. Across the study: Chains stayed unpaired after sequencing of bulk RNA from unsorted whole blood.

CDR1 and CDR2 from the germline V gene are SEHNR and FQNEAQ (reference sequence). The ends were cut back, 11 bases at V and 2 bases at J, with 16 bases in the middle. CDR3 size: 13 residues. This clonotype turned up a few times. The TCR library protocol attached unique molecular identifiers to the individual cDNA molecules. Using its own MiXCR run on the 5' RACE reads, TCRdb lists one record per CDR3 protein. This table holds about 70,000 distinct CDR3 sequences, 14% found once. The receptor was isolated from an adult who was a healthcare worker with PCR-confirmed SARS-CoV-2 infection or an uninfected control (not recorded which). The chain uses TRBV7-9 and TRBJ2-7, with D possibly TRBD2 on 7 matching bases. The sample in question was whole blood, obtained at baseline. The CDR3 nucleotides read TGTGCCCATACCCGGGGGGACACCTACGAGCAGTACTTC. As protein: CAHTRGDTYEQYF. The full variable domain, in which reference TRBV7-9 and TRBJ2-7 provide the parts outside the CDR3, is DTGVSQNPRHKITKRGQNVTFRCDPISEHNRLYWYRQTLGQGPEFLTYFQNEAQLEKSRLLSDRFSAERPKGSFSTLEIQRTEQGDSAMYLCAHTRGDTYEQYFGPGTRLTVT.